Listed here is a single T cell receptor (beta chain). These data originate in a study of blood T cell repertoires in COVID-19. Study-wide background: Sample material is recorded as cDNA or gDNA derived from T cells, B-cell-depleted T cells, or PBMCs.

V gave up 6 bases and J gave up 3 bases, with 17 bases separating them. The V gene's germline CDR1 is MNHNY and CDR2 SVGAGI (reference sequence). The CDR3 is made up of 15 amino acids. Authors' processing steps: Reference gene primer amplification gave nucleated cell count estimates. Some clones are missing from TCRdb's copy, which holds only in-frame ones; the method was immunoSEQ multiplex PCR. D and trimming come from the DNA, and the V and J calls and clone size come from that table. The sample lists some 67,000 clones, roughly three quarters occurring once. V and J are TRBV6-6 and TRBJ1-1; D possibly corresponds to TRBD1 (6 bases). The specimen was peripheral blood. The receptor was derived from a woman aged 60-75 years with acute or convalescent COVID-19. CDR3 DNA sequence: TGTGCCAGCAGGGTGACAGGTCGTGTGGACACTGAAGCTTTCTTT. This gives the protein CASRVTGRVDTEAFF.